This entry concerns a single TCR beta chain. This clone was seen just once. Its target antigen remains unknown. Base qualities were left out, and no much larger clone turns up one base away. The time point tag for this specimen amounts to: tumor resected at nephrectomy. The treatment or condition label of this sample denotes: treatment-naive control, cytoreductive nephrectomy. The control tumors were taken from treatment-naive renal cell carcinoma patients who had cytoreductive nephrectomy with no earlier radiation. All patients had renal cell carcinoma with clear cell pathology. The control tumors sequenced for TCR were resected between the early 2010s and the mid-2010s from more than 9 males and a few females whose median age was around 57 years (range roughly 40 to 82). The tumors were dissociated mechanically, digested with collagenase/hyaluronidase at 37 degrees C, processed in gentleMACS C tubes, and kept in liquid nitrogen. The QIAamp DNA Blood Mini Kit (Qiagen) was used to prepare genomic DNA for TCR sequencing. The analyses included only samples that passed all quality control checks.

Following the manufacturer's recommendations, the immunoSEQ kit was used to generate TCR beta libraries from genomic DNA. To prepare libraries, a first multiplex PCR with proprietary primers was run, followed by a second PCR that added unique barcodes, and a bead cleanup was done after each round. A kit-provided positive control reaction and a negative control reaction were included in every sample batch. The final libraries were assessed on an Agilent 4200 TapeStation D1000 ScreenTape, pooled by volume, and quantified by qPCR. Sequencing ran on an Illumina NextSeq500 with a MidOutput 150-cycle cartridge, using 156 Read1 and 15 Index1 cycles with kit custom primers. The pooled library was loaded at roughly 0.92 pM with a roughly 22% PhiX control spike-in. From the authors' description of their analysis: Vendor-processed data were analyzed in R, and a clonotype was defined as all T cells sharing the same CDR3 nucleotide sequence. In the clone abundance analyses, frequencies in each sample were normalized to that sample's 10,000 most abundant clones. Public T cell clones, averaging fewer than five per sample, were removed before analysis. The dominant motif analysis was done with ImmunoMap using the PAM10 matrix, a gap penalty of 30, and a homology threshold of 0.3, and motifs with a cumulative frequency of at least 0.01 were considered dominant. TCRdb's version of the immuneACCESS table is confined to in-frame rearrangements and falls short of the full clone set. An unresolved V gene accounts for under half of the shortfall where checked; the remainder is of unknown origin. V, J and clone size derive from that table, while D and trimming were established from the DNA sequence. The sample table holds 15,000 to 19,000 clones, of which more than 55% were seen once. Approximately 11% of the sample belongs to the ten largest clones.

These data originate in a study of radiation and T cells in renal cell carcinoma (dated by TCRdb to the early 2020s). About the investigation overall: A total of 50 to 60 samples underwent TCR beta sequencing, made up of 26 tumors and approximately 27 peripheral blood samples. A total of approximately 3,800,000 unique CDR3 nucleotide sequences, encoding 2.7 million or so unique CDR3 amino acid sequences, were found across all 50 or so samples.

The research as a whole found: Irradiated tumors contained more dominant CDR3 motifs, and these motifs occupied a larger share of the repertoire than in control tumors. Compared with controls, irradiated tumors had higher TCR clonality, as the top 100 clonotypes made up an average of 54% of the repertoire, versus around 43% in nephrectomy-only tumors. Because the trial had a single-armed design, the trial could not examine how radiation dose or scheduling affected the TCR repertoire. Only small tumor regions of approximately 1 g were available, so intratumoral heterogeneity was not captured.

For CDR1 and CDR2, the germline V gene lists SGHRS and YFSETQ. The junction shows trimming of 6 bases on V and 5 bases on J, plus 15 bases between the germline ends. The CDR3 covers 13 residues, taking in both the cysteine and the phenylalanine. Only the CDR3 portion is preserved as DNA: 39 bases, with reading frame beginning at the first base. The chain is assembled from TRBV5-1 and TRBJ2-7; a tentative D call is TRBD2 (6 bases match). The starting material was tumor tissue, obtained from a patient whose treatment was nephrectomy without radiotherapy. The origin of this receptor is a man aged 50 to 59 with renal cell carcinoma. The CDR3 protein is CASTGAGSNEQYF. The bases are TGCGCCAGCACCGGTGCGGGATCTAACGAGCAGTACTTC. Beyond the CDR3, the reference TRBV5-1 and TRBJ2-7 genes provide the residues; the full variable domain reads: KAGVTQTPRYLIKTRGQQVTLSCSPISGHRSVSWYQQTPGQGLQFLFEYFSETQRNKGNFPGRFSGRQFSNSRSEMNVSTLELGDSALYLCASTGAGSNEQYFGPGTRLTVT.